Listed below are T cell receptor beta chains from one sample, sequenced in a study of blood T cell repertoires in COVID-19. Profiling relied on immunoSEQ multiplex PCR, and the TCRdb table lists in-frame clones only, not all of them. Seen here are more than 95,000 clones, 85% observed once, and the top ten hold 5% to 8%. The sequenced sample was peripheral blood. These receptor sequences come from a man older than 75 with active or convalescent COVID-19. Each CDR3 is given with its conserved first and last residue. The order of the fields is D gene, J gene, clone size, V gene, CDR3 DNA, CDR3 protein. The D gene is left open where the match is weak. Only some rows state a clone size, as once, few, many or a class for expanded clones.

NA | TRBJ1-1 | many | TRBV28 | TGTGCCAGCAGTTTATCCTGGGGAGGCACTGAAGCTTTCTTT | CASSLSWGGTEAFF
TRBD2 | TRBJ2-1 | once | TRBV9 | TGTGCCAGCAGCACCCATAGCGGGAGGTTTAATGAGCAGTTCTTC | CASSTHSGRFNEQFF
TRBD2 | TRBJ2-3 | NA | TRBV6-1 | TGTGCCAGCAGTGGGGCTAGCGGGAGGGGAGGCACAGATACGCAGTATTTT | CASSGASGRGGTDTQYF
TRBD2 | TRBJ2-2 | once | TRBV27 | TGTGCCAGCAGTTTGGGCGGGGGGGTCACCGGGGAGCTGTTTTTT | CASSLGGGVTGELFF
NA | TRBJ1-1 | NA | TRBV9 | TGTGCCAGCAGCGTGGCCGTTACGAACACTGAAGCTTTCTTT | CASSVAVTNTEAFF
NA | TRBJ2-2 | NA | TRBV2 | TGTGCCAGCCTTTTGGATGGCGGCGCGAACACCGGGGAGCTGTTTTTT | CASLLDGGANTGELFF
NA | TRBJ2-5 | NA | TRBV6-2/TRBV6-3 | TGTGGCACCAGCGTTGGAGGCTCCCAAGAGACCCAGTACTTC | CGTSVGGSQETQYF
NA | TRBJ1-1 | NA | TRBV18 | TGTGCCAGCTCGCCCACCCTGCAGGGGAGTATGAACACTGAAGCTTTCTTT | CASSPTLQGSMNTEAFF
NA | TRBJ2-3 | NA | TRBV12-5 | TGTGCTAGTGTACCCAGAAACACAGATACGCAGTATTTT | CASVPRNTDTQYF
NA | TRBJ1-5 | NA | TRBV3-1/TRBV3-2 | TGTGCCAGCAGCCATCTCCCCCTGGGGGAGGTTGGGCAGCCCCAGCATTTT | CASSHLPLGEVGQPQHF
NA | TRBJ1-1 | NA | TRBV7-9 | TGTGCCAGCAGCTTAAGGGTCGGGGGGAGGACTGAAGCTTTCTTT | CASSLRVGGRTEAFF
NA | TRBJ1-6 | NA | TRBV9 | TGTGCCAGCAGCTCAGACTCGAATTCACCCCTCCACTTT | CASSSDSNSPLHF
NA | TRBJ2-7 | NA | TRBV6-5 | TGTGCCAGCAGTTTCATGGCCCAGGAGTACTTC | CASSFMAQEYF
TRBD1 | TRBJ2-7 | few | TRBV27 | TGTGCCAGCAGTTTGGACAGGGGGCCCGAGCAGTACTTC | CASSLDRGPEQYF
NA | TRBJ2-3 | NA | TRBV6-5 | TGTGCCAGCAGTAATCGGGGGGCGGATACGCAGTATTTT | CASSNRGADTQYF
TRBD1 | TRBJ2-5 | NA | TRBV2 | TGTGCCAGCAGTGCCGACAGGGGCAGGGAGACCCAGTACTTC | CASSADRGRETQYF
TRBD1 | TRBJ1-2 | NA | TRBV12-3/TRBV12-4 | TGTGCCAGCACCCGACAGGGGACCTATGGCTACACCTTC | CASTRQGTYGYTF
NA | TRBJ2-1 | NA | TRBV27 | TGTGCCAGCAGGATAGCCGGGAATGAGCAGTTCTTC | CASRIAGNEQFF
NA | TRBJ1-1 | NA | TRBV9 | TGTGCCAGCAGCGTAGTAAACAGGGAAGCTTTCTTT | CASSVVNREAFF
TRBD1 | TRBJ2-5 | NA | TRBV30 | TGTGCCTGGAGGCCTCGGACAGGGGATGTAGAGACCCAGTACTTC | CAWRPRTGDVETQYF
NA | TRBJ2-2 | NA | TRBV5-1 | TGCGCCAGCAGCACAGACAGCTACACCGGGGAGCTGTTTTTT | CASSTDSYTGELFF
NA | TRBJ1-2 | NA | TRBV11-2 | TGTGCCAGCAGCCCGGACAGCCCTAACTATGGCTACACCTTC | CASSPDSPNYGYTF
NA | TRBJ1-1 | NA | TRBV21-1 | TGTGCCAGCAGAAACAGAAACACTGAAGCTTTCTTT | CASRNRNTEAFF
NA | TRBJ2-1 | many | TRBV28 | TGTGCCAGCAGTTTGGAGAGGACAGTTTACAATGAGCAGTTCTTC | CASSLERTVYNEQFF
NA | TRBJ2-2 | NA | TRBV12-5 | TGTGCTAGTGGTTGGGGGCTAGACTCGTCGGGGACCGGGGAGCTGTTTTTT | CASGWGLDSSGTGELFF
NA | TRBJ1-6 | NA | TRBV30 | TGTGCCTGGAGTAACGTGGAAGGGGCACCCCTCCACTTT | CAWSNVEGAPLHF
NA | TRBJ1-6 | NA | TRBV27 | TGTGCCAGCAGGACCGCAGGGGCCAGCTCCTATAATTCACCCCTCCACTTT | CASRTAGASSYNSPLHF
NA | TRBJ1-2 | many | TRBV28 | TGTGCCAGCAGTTCCGGGTTGGGTGGCTACACCTTC | CASSSGLGGYTF
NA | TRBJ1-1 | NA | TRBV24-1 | TGTGCCACCAGTGATGGGCTGAGCGGCACTGAAGCTTTCTTT | CATSDGLSGTEAFF
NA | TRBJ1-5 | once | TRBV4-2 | TGTGCCAGCAGCCAAAAAAGCCCTAGCAATCAGCCCCAGCATTTT | CASSQKSPSNQPQHF
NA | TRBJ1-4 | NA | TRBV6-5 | TGTGCCAGCAGTCCCCGACAGGATGGTGAAAAACTGTTTTTT | CASSPRQDGEKLFF
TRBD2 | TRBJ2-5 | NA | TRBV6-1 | TGTGCCAGCAGTGAAACTAGCGGGGGAGAGACCCAGTACTTC | CASSETSGGETQYF
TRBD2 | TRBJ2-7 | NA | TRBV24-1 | TGTGCCACCAGTGATCAACTAGCGAGGGAGCAGTACTTC | CATSDQLAREQYF
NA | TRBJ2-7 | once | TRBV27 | TGTGCCAGCACCGGAGGGGCCAACGAGCAGTACTTC | CASTGGANEQYF
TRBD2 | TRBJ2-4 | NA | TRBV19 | TGTGCCAGTAGTATAGAGGGAAGCGGGAGGGCCGACTCAGCCAAAAACATTCAGTACTTC | CASSIEGSGRADSAKNIQYF
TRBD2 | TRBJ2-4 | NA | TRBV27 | TGTGCCAGCAGTTCCACCGTCGGACTAGCGGGCCTAGCCAAAAACATTCAGTACTTC | CASSSTVGLAGLAKNIQYF
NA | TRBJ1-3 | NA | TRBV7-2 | TGTGCCAGCGGCCTACGGGACATCGGTGGAAACACCATATATTTT | CASGLRDIGGNTIYF
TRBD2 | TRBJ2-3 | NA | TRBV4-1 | TGCGCCAGCAGCCAAGGGCTAGCGGGAGGGCGCGTAGGAGATACGCAGTATTTT | CASSQGLAGGRVGDTQYF
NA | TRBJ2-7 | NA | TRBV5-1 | TGCGCCAGCAGCTTGGACCCACAGGGCTACGAGCAGTACTTC | CASSLDPQGYEQYF
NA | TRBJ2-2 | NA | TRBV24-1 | TGTGCCACCAGTAGGTCAGGTCCGGGGGAGCTGTTTTTT | CATSRSGPGELFF
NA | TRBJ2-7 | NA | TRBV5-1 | TGCGCCAGCAGCTTGACAGGAGACTCCTACGAGCAGTACTTC | CASSLTGDSYEQYF
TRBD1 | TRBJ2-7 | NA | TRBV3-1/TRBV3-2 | TGTGCCAGCAGCGGACAGGGCCCCTACGAGCAGTACTTC | CASSGQGPYEQYF
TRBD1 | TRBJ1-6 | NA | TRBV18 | TGTGCCAGCTCACCTGGACAGGGGCCGGATTCACCCCTCCACTTT | CASSPGQGPDSPLHF
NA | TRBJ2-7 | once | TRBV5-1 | TGCGCCAGCAGCTTGGCCCTCTCCTACGAGCAGTACTTC | CASSLALSYEQYF
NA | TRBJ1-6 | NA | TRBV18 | TGTGCCAGCTCACCGATTCCGACAGGTCTAGATTCACCCCTCCACTTT | CASSPIPTGLDSPLHF
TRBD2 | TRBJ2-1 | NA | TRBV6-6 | TGTGCCAGCAGTTACCCCTTAGCGGGGGGTGCGGATGAGCAGTTCTTC | CASSYPLAGGADEQFF
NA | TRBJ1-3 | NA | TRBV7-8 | TGTGCCAGCAGCTTCCCGACGGAGGGAAACACCATATATTTT | CASSFPTEGNTIYF
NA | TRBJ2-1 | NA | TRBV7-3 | TGTGCCAGCAGCTTAGACCGGACTAATGAGCAGTTCTTC | CASSLDRTNEQFF
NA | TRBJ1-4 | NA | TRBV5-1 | TGCGCCAGCAGCTTGGTAAACAGTAATGAAAAACTGTTTTTT | CASSLVNSNEKLFF
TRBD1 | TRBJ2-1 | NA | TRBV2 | TGTGCCAGCAGTGAAACCAGGGGGCGACTAATCAATGAGCAGTTCTTC | CASSETRGRLINEQFF
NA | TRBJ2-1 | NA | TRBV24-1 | TGTGCCACCAGAGGAGGTCCGGGTTACAATGAGCAGTTCTTC | CATRGGPGYNEQFF
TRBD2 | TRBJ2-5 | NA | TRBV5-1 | TGCGCCAGCAGCTCGACTAGCGGGGGGGGCCAAGAGACCCAGTACTTC | CASSSTSGGGQETQYF
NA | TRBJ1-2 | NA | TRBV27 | TGTGCCAGCAAAGGGATACAGGAGAACTATGGCTACACCTTC | CASKGIQENYGYTF
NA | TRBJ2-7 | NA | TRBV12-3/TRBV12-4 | TGTGCCAGCAGGACAACTGGCGTCCCTGAGCAGTACTTC | CASRTTGVPEQYF
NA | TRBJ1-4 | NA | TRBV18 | TGTGCCAGCTCACCTAGACATCCAACTAATGAAAAACTGTTTTTT | CASSPRHPTNEKLFF